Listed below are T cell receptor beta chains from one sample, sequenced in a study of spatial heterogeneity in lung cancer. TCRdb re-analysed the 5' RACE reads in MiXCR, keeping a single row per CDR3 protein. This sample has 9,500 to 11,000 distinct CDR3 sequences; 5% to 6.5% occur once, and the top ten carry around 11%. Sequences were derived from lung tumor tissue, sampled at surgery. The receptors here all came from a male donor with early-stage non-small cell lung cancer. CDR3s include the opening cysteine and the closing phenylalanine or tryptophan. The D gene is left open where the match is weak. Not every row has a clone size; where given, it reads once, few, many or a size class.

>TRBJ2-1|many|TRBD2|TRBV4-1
TGCGCCAGCAGCCAAGAGGCTAGCGGGAGGGCCATCTCCTACAATGAGCAGTTCTTC
CASSQEASGRAISYNEQFF
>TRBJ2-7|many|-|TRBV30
TGTGCCTGGAGTGGGGGAGCGGCCTACGAGCAGTACTTC
CAWSGGAAYEQYF
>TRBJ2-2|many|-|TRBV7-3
TGTGCCAGCAGCCCGGTAAACACCGGGGAGCTGTTTTTT
CASSPVNTGELFF
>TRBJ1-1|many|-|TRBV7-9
TGTGCCAGCAGCTCTTACACTGAAGCTTTCTTT
CASSSYTEAFF
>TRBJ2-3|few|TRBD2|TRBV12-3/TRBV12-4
TGTGCCAGCAGTTTACGGACTAGCGGGAGTGATACGCAGTATTTT
CASSLRTSGSDTQYF
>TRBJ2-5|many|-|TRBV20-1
TGCAGTGCTAGACCTCTTGGGTGGGGCCTGCAAGAGACCCAGTACTTC
CSARPLGWGLQETQYF
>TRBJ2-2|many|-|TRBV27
TGTGCCAGCAGGCTCTTGGGGGACACCGGGGAGCTGTTTTTT
CASRLLGDTGELFF
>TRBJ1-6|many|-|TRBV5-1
TGCGCCAGCGCCCCGACGGGAAATAATTCACCCCTCCACTTT
CASAPTGNNSPLHF
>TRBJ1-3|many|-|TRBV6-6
TGTGCCAGCAGTCCCCCGACAGTTAACTCTGGAAACACCATATATTTT
CASSPPTVNSGNTIYF
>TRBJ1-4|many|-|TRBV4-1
TGCGCCAGCAGCCAAGATAAGGGTAACGGTGAAAAACTGTTTTTT
CASSQDKGNGEKLFF
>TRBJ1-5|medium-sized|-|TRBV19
TGTGCCAGTAGTATAGACCGGGACAAGGTTTGGCCCCAGCATTTT
CASSIDRDKVWPQHF
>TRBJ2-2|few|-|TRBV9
TGTGCCAGCAGCGTAATGGGCGATGGGACCGGGGAGCTGTTTTTT
CASSVMGDGTGELFF
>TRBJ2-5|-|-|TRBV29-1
TGCAGCGTTGAAGGGGACGGCGGTGGGCAAGAGACCCAGTACTTC
CSVEGDGGGQETQYF
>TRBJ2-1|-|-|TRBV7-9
TGTGCCAGCAGCAAGGGCCCTGGGGCACCCTCACGGGGGCAGTTCTTC
CASSKGPGAPSRGQFF
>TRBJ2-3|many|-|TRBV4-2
TGTGCCAGCAGCCAGGGGGTTAGCACAGATACGCAGTATTTT
CASSQGVSTDTQYF
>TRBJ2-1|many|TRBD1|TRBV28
TGTGCCAGCAGTCCTGGACAGGGTAAGAGCTCCTACAATGAGCAGTTCTTC
CASSPGQGKSSYNEQFF
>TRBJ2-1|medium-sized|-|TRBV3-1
TGTGCCAGCAGCCAAGGTCCGGGAGCCTACAATGAGCAGTTCTTC
CASSQGPGAYNEQFF
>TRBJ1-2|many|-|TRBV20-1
TGCAGTGCTAGAGGTAGCGTCTGGGAAGCGTTTAACTATGGCTACACCTTC
CSARGSVWEAFNYGYTF
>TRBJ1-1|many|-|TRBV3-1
TGTGCCAGCAGCCTGGGACGCAACACTGAAGCTTTCTTT
CASSLGRNTEAFF
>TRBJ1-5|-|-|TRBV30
TGTGCCTGGAGTGGCGGCTCCAGTAGCAATCAGCCCCAGCATTTT
CAWSGGSSSNQPQHF
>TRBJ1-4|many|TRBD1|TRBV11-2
TGTGCCAGCAGCTCGTACCGGACAGGTGAAAAACTGTTTTTT
CASSSYRTGEKLFF
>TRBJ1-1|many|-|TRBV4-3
TGCGCCAGCAGCCAGGCAGCGGCGACCACTGAAGCTTTCTTT
CASSQAAATTEAFF
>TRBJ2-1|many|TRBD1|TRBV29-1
TGCAGCGTTTTATTACCGGGACAGGTTTTCAATGAGCAGTTCTTC
CSVLLPGQVFNEQFF
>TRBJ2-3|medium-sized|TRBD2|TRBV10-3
TGTGCCACCAAAGCCCCGACTAGCGGGAACGTAGGGAATCCTTTCACAGATACGCAGTATTTT
CATKAPTSGNVGNPFTDTQYF
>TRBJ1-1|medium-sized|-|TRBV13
TGTGCCAGCAGCTTTAGGGGTCCGCCAGGCGCTGAAGCTTTCTTT
CASSFRGPPGAEAFF
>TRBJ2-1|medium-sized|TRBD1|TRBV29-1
TGCAGCGTCAGGACAGGCTACAATGAGCAGTTCTTC
CSVRTGYNEQFF
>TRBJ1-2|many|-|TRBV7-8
TGTGCCAGCAGCTTAGGGGGCGGTGGCTACACCTTC
CASSLGGGGYTF
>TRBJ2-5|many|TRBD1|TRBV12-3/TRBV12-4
TGTGCCAGCAGTTTTAACAGGGGGCGCGCAAAGACCCAGTACTTC
CASSFNRGRAKTQYF
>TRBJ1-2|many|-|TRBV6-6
TGTGCCAGCGTCCGGGGGCGCGACTATGGCTACACCTTC
CASVRGRDYGYTF
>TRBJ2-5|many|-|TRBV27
TGTGCCAGCAGTTTCGAAAGGGGGGGGACCCAGTACTTC
CASSFERGGTQYF
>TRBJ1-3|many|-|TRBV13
TGTGCCAGCAGCAGACCCGACAGCTCCTCTGGAAACACCATATATTTT
CASSRPDSSSGNTIYF
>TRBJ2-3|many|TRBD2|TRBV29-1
TGCAGCGCTGGAATGGCTAGCGGGATAGATACGCAGTATTTT
CSAGMASGIDTQYF
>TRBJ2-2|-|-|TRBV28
TGTGCCAGCAGCCCCCCGGGGGGCAACACCGGGGAGCTGTTTTTT
CASSPPGGNTGELFF
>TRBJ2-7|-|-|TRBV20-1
TGCAGTGCCCCCGGACGCGCCTACGAGCAGTACTTC
CSAPGRAYEQYF
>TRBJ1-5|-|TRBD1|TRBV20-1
TGCAGTGCTAGTACAGGGGGTAATCAGCCCCAGCATTTT
CSASTGGNQPQHF
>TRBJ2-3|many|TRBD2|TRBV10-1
TGCGCCAGCAGCCCGGGACTAGCGGGAGATACGCAGTATTTT
CASSPGLAGDTQYF
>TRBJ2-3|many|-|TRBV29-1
TGCAGCGTAGGGGCTGCAGATACGCAGTATTTT
CSVGAADTQYF
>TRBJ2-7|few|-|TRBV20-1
TGCAGTGCTAGAGAAGGGGGACCGGCCTACGAGCAGTACTTC
CSAREGGPAYEQYF
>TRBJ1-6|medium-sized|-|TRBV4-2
TGTGCCAGCAGCCAGAGGATACAGGGAAATAATTCACCCCTCCACTTT
CASSQRIQGNNSPLHF
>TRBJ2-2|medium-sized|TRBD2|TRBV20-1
TGCAGTGCTAAACCCAGCGGGAGGGCCACCGGGGAGCTGTTTTTT
CSAKPSGRATGELFF
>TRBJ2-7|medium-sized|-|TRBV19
TGTGCCAGTAGTACTACTTCACAGGGGACTGAGCAGTACTTC
CASSTTSQGTEQYF
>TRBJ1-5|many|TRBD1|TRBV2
TGTGCCAGCAATCGACAGGGCTCGGGCAATCAGCCCCAGCATTTT
CASNRQGSGNQPQHF
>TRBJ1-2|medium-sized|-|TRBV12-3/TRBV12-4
TGTGCCAGCAGTTTACCTTCGATGGGGAAGGATGGCTACACCTTC
CASSLPSMGKDGYTF
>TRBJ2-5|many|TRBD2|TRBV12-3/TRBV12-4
TGTGCCAGCAGTTCGATAGCGGGAGGACAAGAGACCCAGTACTTC
CASSSIAGGQETQYF
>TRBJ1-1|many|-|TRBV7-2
TGTGCCAGCAGCTTAGCGCTCGGGGTAAGGACTGAAGCTTTCTTT
CASSLALGVRTEAFF
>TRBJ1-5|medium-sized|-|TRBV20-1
TGCAGTGCTAGAGATGGGACCTATAGCAATCAGCCCCAGCATTTT
CSARDGTYSNQPQHF
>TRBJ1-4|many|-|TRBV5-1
TGCGCCAGCAGCTCCTCAGGGGCGTCCAATGAAAAACTGTTTTTT
CASSSSGASNEKLFF
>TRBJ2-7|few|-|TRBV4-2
TGTGCCAGCAGCCAAGATCGGGGTGGCGGCTACGAGCAGTACTTC
CASSQDRGGGYEQYF
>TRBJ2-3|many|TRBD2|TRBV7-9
TGTGCCAGCAGCTTCAGCCGACTAGCGGGTGTCGGAGGGACGCAGTATTTT
CASSFSRLAGVGGTQYF
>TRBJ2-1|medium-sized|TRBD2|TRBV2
TGTGCCAGCAGTGCTAGCCCCGGGACTAGCGGGACTCGGCAGTTCTTC
CASSASPGTSGTRQFF
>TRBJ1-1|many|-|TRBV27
TGTGCCAGCAGTCCGCCGGGACAACTGAACACTGAAGCTTTCTTT
CASSPPGQLNTEAFF
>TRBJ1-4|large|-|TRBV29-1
TGCAGCGTTGGGGCCTCCGGGACGAGGGGGGAAAAACTGTTTTTT
CSVGASGTRGEKLFF
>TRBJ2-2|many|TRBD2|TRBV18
TGTGCCAGCTCACCACAGACTAGCGGTCGCCGCACCGGGGAGCTGTTTTTT
CASSPQTSGRRTGELFF